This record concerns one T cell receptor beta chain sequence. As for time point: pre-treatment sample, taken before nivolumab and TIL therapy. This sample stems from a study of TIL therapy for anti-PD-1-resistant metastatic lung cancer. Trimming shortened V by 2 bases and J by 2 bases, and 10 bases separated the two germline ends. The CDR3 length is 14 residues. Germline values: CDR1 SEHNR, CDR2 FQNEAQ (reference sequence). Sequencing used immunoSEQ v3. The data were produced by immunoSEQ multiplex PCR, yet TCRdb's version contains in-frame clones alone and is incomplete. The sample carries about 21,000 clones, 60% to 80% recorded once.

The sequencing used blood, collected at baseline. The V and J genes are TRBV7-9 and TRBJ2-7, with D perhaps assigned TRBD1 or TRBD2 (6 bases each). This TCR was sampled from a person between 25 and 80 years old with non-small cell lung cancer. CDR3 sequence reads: CASSLRGQAYEQYF. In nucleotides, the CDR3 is TGTGCCAGCAGCTTACGGGGGCAAGCCTACGAGCAGTACTTC.